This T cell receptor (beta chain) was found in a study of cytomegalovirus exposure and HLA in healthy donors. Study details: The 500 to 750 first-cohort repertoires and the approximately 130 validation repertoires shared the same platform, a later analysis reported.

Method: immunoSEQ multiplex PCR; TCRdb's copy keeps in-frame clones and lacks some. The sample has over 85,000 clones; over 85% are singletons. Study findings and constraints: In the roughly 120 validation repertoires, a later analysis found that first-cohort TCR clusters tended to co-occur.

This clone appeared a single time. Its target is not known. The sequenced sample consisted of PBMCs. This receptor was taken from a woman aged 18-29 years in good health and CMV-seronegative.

The CDR3 DNA reads as TGTGCCAGCTCTGGGGGTCCTACAGGGGACATTCAGTACTTC. Protein sequence: CASSGGPTGDIQYF. The genes are TRBV18 and TRBJ2-4; 7 bases agree with TRBD1. V was clipped by 6 bases and J by 8 bases; unmatched bases: 10. The CDR3 loop spans 14 amino acids. Germline CDR1 reads KGHSH; CDR2 reads LQKENI.